These 19 T cell receptor beta chains were all obtained from the same sample, sequenced in a study of blood T cells in healthy people across ages. A second roughly 6 to 11 cycle PCR used barcoded and J-beta primers. Via MiXCR, TCRdb re-called the 5' RACE reads, giving one row per CDR3 protein. The sample yields about 1,600,000 distinct CDR3 sequences, around 42% seen once. Sequenced sample: blood. The receptors shown here come from a woman aged 18-29 years in good health.

The J gene is TRBJ2-3, the V gene TRBV2, with 8 nucleotides matching TRBD1. J was trimmed by 4 bases and V by 7 bases; bases with no gene match: 7. The germline CDR1 and CDR2 sequences are SNHLY and FYNNEI. The CDR3 is 14 amino acids. The CDR3 spells CASTGQGGADTQYF. CDR3 nucleotides: TGTGCCAGCACCGGACAGGGTGGCGCAGATACGCAGTATTTT.

The sample holds a few counts of this clonotype. The V and J genes are TRBV4-1 and TRBJ2-3, with TRBD2 matching over 7 bases. CDR3 length: 17 amino acids. The germline V gene encodes CDR1 MGHRA and CDR2 YSYEKL. With V trimmed by 4 bases and J by 2 bases, 12 bases remained unmatched. CDR3 residues: CASSLTTSAAVTDTQYF. CDR3 in DNA: TGCGCCAGCAGCCTAACAACTAGCGCGGCCGTCACAGATACGCAGTATTTT.

The chain employs TRBV6-6 and TRBJ2-1, with D perhaps TRBD1 or TRBD2 (6 bases each). CDR3 size: 14 residues. Germline CDR1 reads MNHNY; CDR2 reads SVGAGI (reference sequence). V was clipped by 11 bases and J by 3 bases, with 17 bases between them. The CDR3 bases are TGTGCCTCACGGGGGCGGGTCTACTACAATGAGCAGTTCTTC. Its translation: CASRGRVYYNEQFF.

The chain recombines TRBV11-1 with TRBJ2-3; the match to TRBD2 covers 15 bases. V was pared by 7 bases and J by 0 bases, with 17 bases of the junction left unmatched. The CDR3 runs to 21 residues. CDR1 and CDR2 from the germline V gene are SGHAT and FQDESV (reference sequence). The CDR3 sequence: CASNPLPGLAGGQRSTDTQYF. CDR3 in DNA: TGTGCCAGCAACCCCCTCCCAGGACTAGCGGGGGGGCAGCGAAGCACAGATACGCAGTATTTT.

The V and J genes are TRBV7-9 and TRBJ1-2; D perhaps matches TRBD1 (5 bases). The CDR3 has 13 residues. Germline values: CDR1 SEHNR, CDR2 FQNEAQ (reference sequence). Trimming removed 1 base at V and 6 bases at J, with 9 bases between. The CDR3 region is CASSLGAGNGYTF. DNA for the CDR3: TGTGCCAGCAGCTTAGGTGCAGGGAATGGCTACACCTTC.

The chain uses TRBV20-1 and TRBJ1-1, with no clear D. The V gene's germline CDR1 is DFQATT and CDR2 SNEGSKA (reference sequence). V shed 3 bases and J shed 5 bases, with 7 bases lying between them. The CDR3 runs 11 residues. In DNA form, the CDR3 reads TGCAGTGCTAGTGCGGAGACTGAAGCTTTCTTT. Protein sequence: CSASAETEAFF.

This chain uses TRBV7-2 with TRBJ2-5, with D perhaps matching TRBD2 (7 bases). V gave up 0 bases and J gave up 5 bases, with 22 bases separating them. This CDR3 region has 18 residues. Per the germline V gene, CDR1 is SGHTA and CDR2 is FQGNSA. The CDR3 region is CASSLAGAGARLSETQYF. As DNA, the CDR3 is TGTGCCAGCAGCTTAGCGGGGGCGGGGGCGCGTTTATCGGAGACCCAGTACTTC.

The chain uses TRBV10-3 and TRBJ2-7; D remains unclear. This CDR3 region has 13 residues. Trimming cost V 1 base and J 6 bases, with 10 bases left between them. Looked up from germline, CDR1 is ENHRY and CDR2 is SYGVKD. CDR3 nucleotide sequence: TGTGCCATCAGTGAGTTGGGCAGCAGCGAGCAGTACTTC. As protein: CAISELGSSEQYF.

This chain connects TRBV7-2 to TRBJ2-1; no definite D call. The CDR3 is 13 residues long. Between the trimmed V and J ends, which lost 4 bases and 11 bases, there was a span of 15 bases. From germline, CDR1 is SGHTA and CDR2 FQGNSA. The CDR3 loop is CASSSQHEDKQFF. CDR3 nucleotides: TGTGCCAGCAGCTCACAACACGAGGATAAGCAGTTCTTC.

Only a few counts were recorded for this clonotype. The chain joins TRBV12-3 or TRBV12-4 to TRBJ2-1; 7 nucleotides align to TRBD1. V lost 6 bases and J lost 6; bases outside the gene matches: 11. This CDR3 has 15 residues. CDR3 bases: TGTGCCAGCAGGCGACAGGGCTTAGGTGGCAATGAGCAGTTCTTC. Its protein product is CASRRQGLGGNEQFF.

The V gene is TRBV4-1, the J gene TRBJ1-6; TRBD1 aligns across 7 bases. Losses at the gene ends were 3 bases for V and 9 bases for J; bases not matched to a gene: 14. This CDR3 is 17 amino acids long. CDR1 and CDR2 (germline): MGHRA, YSYEKL. CDR3 sequence reads: CASSQPGRDRGGSPLHF. The CDR3 DNA is TGCGCCAGCAGCCAGCCTGGCAGGGACAGAGGGGGTTCACCCCTCCACTTT.

This clonotype was counted once. The V gene is TRBV7-2, the J gene TRBJ2-5, with 9 bases fitting TRBD1. The CDR3 has 17 residues. Unmatched junction bases numbered 21, after V lost 5 bases and J lost 11 bases. Germline loops: CDR1 SGHTA, CDR2 FQGNSA. As DNA, the CDR3 is TGTGCCAGCAGCACTCATCGGACAGGGGTGACGGGGATTGAACAGTACTTC. Its protein is CASSTHRTGVTGIEQYF.

This clonotype showed up just a few times. This chain connects TRBV6-5 to TRBJ2-3, with no clear D. The CDR3 is 13 amino acids. The V gene's germline CDR1 is MNHEY and CDR2 SVGAGI. Deletions cut 0 bases from V and 4 bases from J, with 5 bases between. CDR3 amino acids: CASSYSMADTQYF. In DNA form, the CDR3 reads TGTGCCAGCAGTTACTCCATGGCAGATACGCAGTATTTT.

The rearrangement uses TRBV30 and TRBJ1-5; TRBD1 aligns across 11 bases. The CDR3 is made up of 14 amino acids. Germline CDR1 reads GTSNPN; CDR2 reads SVGIG (reference sequence). The V segment lost 0 bases and the J segment 6 bases; nucleotides outside the gene matches: 1. CDR3 DNA sequence: TGTGCCTGGAGTGTCGGACAGGGGGCTCAGCCCCAGCATTTT. Amino acids: CAWSVGQGAQPQHF.

Only a few counts were recorded for this clonotype. The CDR3 region is CAISDQREGMNEQFF. The DNA for the CDR3 is TGTGCCATCAGTGACCAGCGGGAGGGCATGAATGAGCAGTTCTTC. The rearrangement joins TRBV10-3 to TRBJ2-1; 10 nucleotides line up with TRBD2. The CDR3 is made up of 15 amino acids. With V trimmed by 3 bases and J by 7 bases, 6 bases remained unmatched. Germline V gene sequence: CDR1 ENHRY, CDR2 SYGVKD.

This clonotype was seen a handful of times. The chain recombines TRBV10-3 with TRBJ2-1; D unresolved. Trimming left V 4 bases short and J 6 bases short, with 22 bases between. The CDR3 runs 17 residues. Germline V gene data show CDR1 as ENHRY and CDR2 as SYGVKD. The CDR3 coding sequence is TGTGCCATCAGTGCACGGGCGGATGCGATAATTACCAATGAGCAGTTCTTC. Amino acid sequence: CAISARADAIITNEQFF.

The chain couples TRBV4-2 to TRBJ2-1; D is perhaps TRBD2 (5 bases). Germline V gene sequence: CDR1 LGHNA, CDR2 YNFKEQ. With 0 bases removed from V and 4 bases from J, the gap between germline ends came to 13 bases. The CDR3 runs 16 residues. CDR3 region: CASSQDARETYNEQFF. The CDR3 nucleotides are TGTGCCAGCAGCCAAGATGCGAGGGAGACTTACAATGAGCAGTTCTTC.

This sequence joins TRBV30 and TRBJ2-3; TRBD2 aligns across 9 bases. The germline CDR1 and CDR2 sequences are GTSNPN and SVGIG (reference sequence). V lost 5 bases, J lost 3 bases, and 3 bases stayed unmatched. CDR3 length equals 13 residues. The CDR3 nucleotides read TGTGCCTGGGGTAGCGGGGGAACAGATACGCAGTATTTT. Amino acid sequence: CAWGSGGTDTQYF.

This clonotype has just a few counts. The V gene is TRBV20-1, the J gene TRBJ2-7; 12 bases are a match to TRBD2. Germline CDR1 and CDR2: DFQATT and SNEGSKA (reference sequence). CDR3 length: 15 amino acids. V lost 6 bases and J lost 0; bases outside the gene matches: 6. The CDR3 sequence: CSADGTSGSSYEQYF. The CDR3 region has the DNA TGCAGTGCGGACGGGACTAGCGGGTCCTCCTACGAGCAGTACTTC.